Shown below are 19 T cell receptor beta chains from a single sample sequenced in a study of identical twins. MiXCR, run by TCRdb on the 5' RACE reads, gives a single entry per CDR3 protein. The repertoire holds 500,000 to 650,000 distinct CDR3 sequences, with under 8.5% as singletons. A further study also used this sample, focusing on yellow fever vaccine responses in identical twins.

Sequencing was done on a sample of PBMCs. The source of these receptors is a woman younger than 30 in good health.

This clonotype was recorded at least ten times. The chain recombines TRBV28 with TRBJ2-3; D gene unclear. Germline loops: CDR1 MDHEN, CDR2 SYDVKM. Trimming pared 2 bases from V and 1 base from J, leaving 10 bases between. The CDR3 runs to 15 residues. The CDR3 reads CASSLGSVGTDTQYF. CDR3 sequence (DNA): TGTGCCAGCAGTTTAGGCAGTGTGGGCACAGATACGCAGTATTTT.

V and J are TRBV5-5 and TRBJ2-2; D is uncertain. This CDR3 is built from 13 residues. Germline V gene sequence: CDR1 SGHKS, CDR2 YYEKEE (reference sequence). Trimming took off 1 base at V and 7 bases at J, with 8 bases between the two ends. The CDR3 DNA reads TGTGCCAGCAGCTTGTTTGGGGACGGGGAGCTGTTTTTT. This translates into CASSLFGDGELFF. The full variable domain, with the rest looked up from reference TRBV5-5 and TRBJ2-2, is DAGVTQSPTHLIKTRGQQVTLRCSPISGHKSVSWYQQVLGQGPQFIFQYYEKEERGRGNFPDRFSARQFPNYSSELNVNALLLGDSALYLCASSLFGDGELFFGEGSRLTVL.

About this clonotype itself: A single base separates this from a much larger clone, so it may be a read error. This sequence joins TRBV29-1 and TRBJ2-3, with D possibly matching TRBD2 (7 bases). Germline-derived CDR1 and CDR2 are SQVTM and ANQGSEA. The CDR3 contains 15 residues. This chain's CDR3 is CSVAPLGGALDMQYF. The CDR3 DNA is TGCAGCGTCGCCCCACTGGGGGGGGCGTTGGATATGCAGTATTTT.

This clonotype was recorded a few times. The genes are TRBV25-1 and TRBJ2-2; the D call may be TRBD1 or TRBD2 (5 bases each). The CDR3 length is 13 residues. CDR1 and CDR2 (germline): MGHDK, SYGVNS. CDR3 amino acids: CASWGLGTGELFF. DNA of the CDR3: TGTGCTTCGTGGGGGTTGGGAACCGGGGAGCTGTTTTTT.

In this sample, this clonotype turned up a few times. This sequence joins TRBV28 and TRBJ2-5; 10 bases fit TRBD2. CDR1 and CDR2 (germline): MDHEN, SYDVKM. This CDR3 is 17 amino acids long. The V gene end was trimmed by 7 bases and the J gene end by 2 bases; junction bases not matched to a gene: 13. This CDR3 is CASTRAGGTPQQETQYF. CDR3 nucleotides: TGTGCCAGCACCCGAGCGGGGGGGACTCCTCAGCAAGAGACCCAGTACTTC.

Ten or more counts support this clonotype. V usage is TRBV24-1 and J usage is TRBJ2-5; unclear D gene. Trimming left V 2 bases short and J 5 bases short, with 5 bases between. The germline CDR1 and CDR2 sequences are KGHDR and SFDVKD. This CDR3 has 12 amino acids. CDR3 DNA: TGTGCCACCAGTGATTCCAGGGAGACCCAGTACTTC. Amino acid sequence: CATSDSRETQYF.

This clonotype was picked up many times. The rearrangement uses TRBV10-1 and TRBJ1-5; D may be TRBD1 (5 bases). Trimming removed 2 bases from V and 6 bases from J, with 11 bases in between. CDR1 and CDR2 from the germline V gene are WNHNN and SYGVQD (reference sequence). The CDR3 spans 14 residues. This chain's CDR3 is CASSEGGIGQPQHF. The CDR3, as DNA: TGCGCCAGCAGTGAGGGGGGGATAGGTCAGCCCCAGCATTTT.

This clonotype was detected only a few times. The rearrangement joins TRBV3-1 to TRBJ2-3, with D possibly TRBD2 on 6 matching bases. Germline V lookup: CDR1 LGHDT, CDR2 YNNKEL (reference sequence). The CDR3 extends over 16 amino acids. Trimming took 4 bases from V and 0 from J, leaving 14 bases between them. CDR3 nucleotides: TGTGCCAGCAGCCGGGGTCGAGCGGGCAGCACAGATACGCAGTATTTT. This translates into CASSRGRAGSTDTQYF.

The V gene is TRBV4-1, the J gene TRBJ2-5; D is perhaps TRBD1 (5 bases). V was pared by 4 bases and J by 4 bases, with 13 bases between. Germline V CDR1 and CDR2: MGHRA, YSYEKL. This CDR3 is 14 amino acids long. CDR3 nucleotides: TGCGCCAGCAGCCCGCAGGGCAGGGCAGAGACCCAGTACTTC. Translating it yields CASSPQGRAETQYF.

This clonotype showed up just a few times. The rearrangement joins TRBV2 to TRBJ2-1, with 11 bases aligning to TRBD2. CDR3 size: 19 residues. V was clipped by 0 bases and J by 9 bases; unmatched bases: 16. The germline gives CDR1 SNHLY, CDR2 FYNNEI. CDR3 sequence: CASSEALRTSGGLHREQFF. CDR3 sequence (DNA): TGTGCCAGCAGTGAAGCGCTTCGAACTAGCGGGGGTCTACACCGTGAGCAGTTCTTC.

This clonotype was detected a few times. The J gene is TRBJ2-2, the V gene TRBV11-3; no clear D. The V gene's germline CDR1 is SGHNT and CDR2 YENEEA. The CDR3 contains 14 residues. V was trimmed by 6 bases and J by 5 bases, leaving 13 bases between them. CDR3 coding DNA: TGTGCCAGCAGTTCGAGACTGGGGACCGGGGAGCTGTTTTTT. It encodes CASSSRLGTGELFF.

V gene TRBV10-3 combines with J gene TRBJ1-1; D might be TRBD1 (5 bases). Germline assignment: CDR1 ENHRY and CDR2 SYGVKD. Trimming removed 8 bases at V and 4 bases at J, with 8 bases between. The CDR3 extends over 11 amino acids. DNA of the CDR3: TGTGCCATCCGGGACGGCACTGAAGCTTTCTTT. Amino acids: CAIRDGTEAFF.

This clonotype came up many times. The chain links TRBV18 to TRBJ2-1; 7 nucleotides match TRBD1. The CDR3 contains 15 residues. CDR1 KGHSH and CDR2 LQKENI come from the germline V gene. The junction had 4 bases not matched to a gene; V was cut back by 3 bases and J by 2 bases. The CDR3 DNA sequence: TGTGCCAGCTCACCTCCGGGACAGACCTACAATGAGCAGTTCTTC. Its translation is CASSPPGQTYNEQFF.

This clonotype was recorded many times. This chain connects TRBV27 to TRBJ2-1; TRBD2 aligns across 7 bases. The V gene end was trimmed by 6 bases and the J gene end by 7 bases; junction bases not matched to a gene: 6. The CDR3 is 13 amino acids. Germline loops: CDR1 MNHEY, CDR2 SMNVEV (reference sequence). CDR3: CASRTGGRNEQFF. CDR3 nucleotides: TGTGCCAGCAGGACGGGAGGACGGAATGAGCAGTTCTTC.

The chain joins TRBV2 to TRBJ2-1; perhaps TRBD2 as D (5 bases). Germline loops: CDR1 SNHLY, CDR2 FYNNEI. The germline V and J ends were trimmed by 6 bases and 6 bases, with 15 bases remaining between them. CDR3 length: 14 amino acids. CDR3 in DNA: TGTGCCAGCAGCCTCCTGAGGAGCGGCAATGAGCAGTTCTTC. Its translation is CASSLLRSGNEQFF.

V gene TRBV6-5 combines with J gene TRBJ2-1, with 13 positions matching TRBD2. Looked up from germline, CDR1 is MNHEY and CDR2 is SVGAGI. This CDR3 region has 17 residues. Germline trimming cut 4 bases from V and 6 bases from J; bases unmatched to any gene: 9. DNA of the CDR3: TGTGCCAGCAGTTCCCCGGGACTAGCGGGGCGCCCCAATGAGCAGTTCTTC. This codes for CASSSPGLAGRPNEQFF.

This clonotype was seen ten or more times. The rearrangement joins TRBV7-9 to TRBJ1-1, with 10 bases matching TRBD1. The CDR3 spans 17 residues. V lost 5 bases to trimming and J lost 1 base; unmatched junction nucleotides: 10. Germline V gives CDR1 SEHNR, CDR2 FQNEAQ (reference sequence). CDR3 bases: TGTGCCAGCAGCCAGCCAGACAGGGGGCGCGAGAACACTGAAGCTTTCTTT. Residues: CASSQPDRGRENTEAFF.

In this sample, this clonotype turned up a few times. The V gene is TRBV20-1, the J gene TRBJ1-2; 8 nucleotides agree with TRBD1. Germline CDR1 DFQATT, CDR2 SNEGSKA (reference sequence). CDR3 size: 14 residues. The J segment lost 5 bases and the V segment lost 4 bases, leaving 9 bases of the junction unmatched. CDR3 amino acids: CSATPTGEMYGYTF. The CDR3 DNA reads as TGCAGTGCTACACCGACAGGGGAAATGTATGGCTACACCTTC.

The chain is built from TRBV6-1 and TRBJ2-5; tentatively, D is TRBD2 (6 bases). Trimming removed 6 bases at V and 5 bases at J, with 13 bases between. Germline assignment: CDR1 MNHNS and CDR2 SASEGT. The CDR3 is 13 residues long. The CDR3 DNA sequence: TGTGCCAGCAGGCCGCCGGGGAGGGAGACCCAGTACTTC. This translates into CASRPPGRETQYF.